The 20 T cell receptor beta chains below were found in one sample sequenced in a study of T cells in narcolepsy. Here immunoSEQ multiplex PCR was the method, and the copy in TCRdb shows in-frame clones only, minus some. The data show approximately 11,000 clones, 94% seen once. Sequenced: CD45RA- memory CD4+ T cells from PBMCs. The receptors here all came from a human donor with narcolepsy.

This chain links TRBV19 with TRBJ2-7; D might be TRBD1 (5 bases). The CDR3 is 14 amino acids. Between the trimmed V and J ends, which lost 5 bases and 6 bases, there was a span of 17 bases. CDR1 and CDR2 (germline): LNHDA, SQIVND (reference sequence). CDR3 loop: CASSFDSGVGEQYF. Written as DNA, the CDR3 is TGTGCCAGTAGTTTTGACAGTGGGGTTGGCGAGCAGTACTTC.

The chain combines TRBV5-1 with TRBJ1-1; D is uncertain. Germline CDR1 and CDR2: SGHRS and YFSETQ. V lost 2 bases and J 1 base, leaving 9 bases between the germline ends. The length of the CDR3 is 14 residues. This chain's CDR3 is CASSLGPSNTEAFF. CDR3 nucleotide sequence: TGCGCCAGCAGCTTAGGCCCCTCGAACACTGAAGCTTTCTTT.

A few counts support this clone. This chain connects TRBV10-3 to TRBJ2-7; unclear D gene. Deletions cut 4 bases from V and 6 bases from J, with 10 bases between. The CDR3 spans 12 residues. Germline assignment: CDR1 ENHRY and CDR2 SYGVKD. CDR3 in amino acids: CAISAQGLEQYF. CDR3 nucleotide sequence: TGTGCCATCAGTGCCCAAGGTCTCGAGCAGTACTTC.

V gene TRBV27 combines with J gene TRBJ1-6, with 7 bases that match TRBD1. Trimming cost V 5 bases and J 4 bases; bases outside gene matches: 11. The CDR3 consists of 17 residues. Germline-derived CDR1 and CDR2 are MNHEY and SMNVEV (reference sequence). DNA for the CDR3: TGTGCCAGCAGTCCCCCCCGCGGCAGGGGGTATAATTCACCCCTCCACTTT. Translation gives CASSPPRGRGYNSPLHF.

CDR3 sequence: CASSHGQGAGANVLTF. In nucleotides, the CDR3 is TGCGCCAGCAGCCACGGACAGGGGGCTGGGGCCAACGTCCTGACTTTC. The chain recombines TRBV5-1 with TRBJ2-6; 10 bases agree with TRBD1. With 4 bases clipped from V and 2 bases from J, the junction kept 3 bases outside the gene matches. This CDR3 has 16 residues. Germline assignment: CDR1 SGHRS and CDR2 YFSETQ.

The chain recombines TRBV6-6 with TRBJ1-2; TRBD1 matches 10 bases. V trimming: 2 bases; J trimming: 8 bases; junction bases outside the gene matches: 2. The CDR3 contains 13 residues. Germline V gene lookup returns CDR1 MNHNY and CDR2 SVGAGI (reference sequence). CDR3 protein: CASSYGTGEGYTF. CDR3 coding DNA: TGTGCCAGCAGTTACGGGACAGGGGAGGGCTACACCTTC.

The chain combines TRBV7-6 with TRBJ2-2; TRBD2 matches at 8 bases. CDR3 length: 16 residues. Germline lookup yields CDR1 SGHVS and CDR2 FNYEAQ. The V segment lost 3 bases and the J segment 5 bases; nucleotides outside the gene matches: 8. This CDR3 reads CASSFTGGPGTGELFF. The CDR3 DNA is TGTGCCAGCAGCTTCACGGGGGGGCCCGGTACCGGGGAGCTGTTTTTT. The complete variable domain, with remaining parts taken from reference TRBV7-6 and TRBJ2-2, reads GAGVSQSPRYKVTKRGQDVALRCDPISGHVSLYWYRQALGQGPEFLTYFNYEAQQDKSGLPNDRFSAERPEGSISTLTIQRTEQRDSAMYRCASSFTGGPGTGELFFGEGSRLTVL.

CDR3 region: CASSRQGTYEQYF. The DNA for the CDR3 is TGTGCCAGCAGCCGACAGGGAACCTACGAGCAGTACTTC. The rearrangement links TRBV5-5 to TRBJ2-7; 7 nucleotides agree with TRBD1. With 4 bases clipped from V and 2 bases from J, the junction kept 3 bases outside the gene matches. This CDR3 contains 13 residues. Germline loops: CDR1 SGHKS, CDR2 YYEKEE (reference sequence). The whole variable domain, remainder taken from reference TRBV5-5 and TRBJ2-7, is DAGVTQSPTHLIKTRGQQVTLRCSPISGHKSVSWYQQVLGQGPQFIFQYYEKEERGRGNFPDRFSARQFPNYSSELNVNALLLGDSALYLCASSRQGTYEQYFGPGTRLTVT.

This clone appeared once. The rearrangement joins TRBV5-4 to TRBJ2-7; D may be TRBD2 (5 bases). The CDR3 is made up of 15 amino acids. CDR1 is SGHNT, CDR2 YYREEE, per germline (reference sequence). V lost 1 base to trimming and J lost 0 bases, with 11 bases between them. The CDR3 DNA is TGTGCCAGCAGCTTGCTAGCTGACCTCTCCTACGAGCAGTACTTC. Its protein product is CASSLLADLSYEQYF.

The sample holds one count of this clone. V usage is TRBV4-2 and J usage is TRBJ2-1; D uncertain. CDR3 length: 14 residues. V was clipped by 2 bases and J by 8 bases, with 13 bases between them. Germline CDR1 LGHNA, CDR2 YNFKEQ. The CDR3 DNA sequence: TGTGCCAGCAGCCAATCACTCCTCCCCGATGAGCAGTTCTTC. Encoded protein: CASSQSLLPDEQFF.

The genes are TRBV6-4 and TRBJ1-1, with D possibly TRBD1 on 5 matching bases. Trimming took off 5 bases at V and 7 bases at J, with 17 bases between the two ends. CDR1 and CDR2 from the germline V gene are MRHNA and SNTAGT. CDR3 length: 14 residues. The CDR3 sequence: CASSPGPLQGEAFF. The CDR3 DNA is TGTGCCAGCAGTCCCGGGCCCCTTCAGGGTGAAGCTTTCTTT.

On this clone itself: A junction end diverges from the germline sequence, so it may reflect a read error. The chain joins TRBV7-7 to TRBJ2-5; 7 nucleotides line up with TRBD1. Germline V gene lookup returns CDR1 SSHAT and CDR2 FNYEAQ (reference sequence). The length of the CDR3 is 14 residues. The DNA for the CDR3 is TGTGCTAGCAGCCGACAGGGCGCGGAGGAGACCCAGTACTTC. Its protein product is CASSRQGAEETQYF.

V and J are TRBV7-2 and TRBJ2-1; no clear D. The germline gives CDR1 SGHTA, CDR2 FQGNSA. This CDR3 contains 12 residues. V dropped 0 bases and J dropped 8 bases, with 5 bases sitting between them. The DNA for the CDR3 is TGTGCCAGCAGCTTAGCGGGGTATGAGCAGTTCTTC. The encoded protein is CASSLAGYEQFF.

The CDR3 DNA reads as TGTGCCAGCAGTCCGACAGCCAGCTCCTACGAGCAGTACTTC. Amino acids: CASSPTASSYEQYF. V and J are TRBV2 and TRBJ2-7, with a tentative D call TRBD1 (5 bases). Trimming removed 5 bases from V and 0 bases from J, with 11 bases in between. The CDR3 consists of 14 residues. Germline V gene data show CDR1 as SNHLY and CDR2 as FYNNEI.

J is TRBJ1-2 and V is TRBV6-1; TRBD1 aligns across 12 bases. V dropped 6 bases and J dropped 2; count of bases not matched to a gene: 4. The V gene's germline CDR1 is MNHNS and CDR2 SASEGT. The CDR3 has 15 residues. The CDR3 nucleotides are TGTGCCAGCAGGGGACAGGGGGCTGGAAACTATGGCTACACCTTC. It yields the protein CASRGQGAGNYGYTF.

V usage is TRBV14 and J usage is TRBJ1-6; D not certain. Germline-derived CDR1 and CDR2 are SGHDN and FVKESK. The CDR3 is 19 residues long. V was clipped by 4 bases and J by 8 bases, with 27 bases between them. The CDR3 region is CASSPEAWPSWNNYSPLHF. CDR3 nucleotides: TGTGCCAGCAGCCCTGAAGCGTGGCCCTCGTGGAATAATTATTCACCCCTCCACTTT.

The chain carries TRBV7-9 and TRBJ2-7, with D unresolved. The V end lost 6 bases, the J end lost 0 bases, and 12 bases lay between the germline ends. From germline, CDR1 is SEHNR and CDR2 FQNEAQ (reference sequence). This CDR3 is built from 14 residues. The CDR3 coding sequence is TGTGCCAGCAGTCCCCGATATAGCTCCTACGAGCAGTACTTC. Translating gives CASSPRYSSYEQYF.

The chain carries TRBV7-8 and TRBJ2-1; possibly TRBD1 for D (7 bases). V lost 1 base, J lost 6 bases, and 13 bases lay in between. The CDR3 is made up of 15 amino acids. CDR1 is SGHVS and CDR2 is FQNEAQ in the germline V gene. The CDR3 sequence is CASSLDGQGGNEQFF. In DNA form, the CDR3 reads TGTGCCAGCAGCTTAGACGGGCAGGGGGGCAATGAGCAGTTCTTC.

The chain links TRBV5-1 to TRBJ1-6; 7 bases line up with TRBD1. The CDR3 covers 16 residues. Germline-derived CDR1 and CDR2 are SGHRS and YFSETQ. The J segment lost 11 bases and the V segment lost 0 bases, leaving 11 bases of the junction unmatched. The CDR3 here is CASSLAGITGVAPLHF. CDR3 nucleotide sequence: TGCGCCAGCAGCTTGGCCGGTATAACAGGGGTAGCACCCCTCCACTTT.

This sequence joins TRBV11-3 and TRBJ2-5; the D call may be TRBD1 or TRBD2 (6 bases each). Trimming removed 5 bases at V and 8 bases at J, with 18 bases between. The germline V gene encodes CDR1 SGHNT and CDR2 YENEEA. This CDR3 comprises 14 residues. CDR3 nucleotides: TGTGCCAGCAGCGGGGGGCTAGCTGGTGGAACCCAGTACTTC. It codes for CASSGGLAGGTQYF.